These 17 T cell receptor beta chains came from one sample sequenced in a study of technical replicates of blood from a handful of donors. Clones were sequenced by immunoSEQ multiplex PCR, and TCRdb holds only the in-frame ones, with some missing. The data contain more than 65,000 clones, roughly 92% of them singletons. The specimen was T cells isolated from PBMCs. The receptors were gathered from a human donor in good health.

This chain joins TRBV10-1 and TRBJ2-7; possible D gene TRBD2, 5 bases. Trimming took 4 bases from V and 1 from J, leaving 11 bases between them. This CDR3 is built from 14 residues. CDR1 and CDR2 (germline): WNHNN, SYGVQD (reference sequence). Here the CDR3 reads CASSAWTGSYEQYF. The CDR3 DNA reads TGCGCCAGCAGTGCGTGGACGGGGTCCTACGAGCAGTACTTC.

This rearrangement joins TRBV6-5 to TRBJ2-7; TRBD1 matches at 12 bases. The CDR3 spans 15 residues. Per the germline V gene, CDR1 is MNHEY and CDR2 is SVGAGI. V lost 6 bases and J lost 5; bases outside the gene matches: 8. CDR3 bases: TGTGCCAGCAGGCTTGGTGGGACAGGGGGCCACGAGCAGTACTTC. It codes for CASRLGGTGGHEQYF.

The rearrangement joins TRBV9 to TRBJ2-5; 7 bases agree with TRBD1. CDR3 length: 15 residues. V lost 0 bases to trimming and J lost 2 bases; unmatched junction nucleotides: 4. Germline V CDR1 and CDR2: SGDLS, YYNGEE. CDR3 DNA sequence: TGTGCCAGCAGCGTAGGGGGGACAGCGCAAGAGACCCAGTACTTC. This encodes CASSVGGTAQETQYF.

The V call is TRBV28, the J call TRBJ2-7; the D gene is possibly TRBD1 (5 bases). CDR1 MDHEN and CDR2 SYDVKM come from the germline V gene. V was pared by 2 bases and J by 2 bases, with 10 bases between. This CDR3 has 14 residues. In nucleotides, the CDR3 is TGTGCCAGCAGTTTAAGGGGTAGGCCCTACGAGCAGTACTTC. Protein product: CASSLRGRPYEQYF.

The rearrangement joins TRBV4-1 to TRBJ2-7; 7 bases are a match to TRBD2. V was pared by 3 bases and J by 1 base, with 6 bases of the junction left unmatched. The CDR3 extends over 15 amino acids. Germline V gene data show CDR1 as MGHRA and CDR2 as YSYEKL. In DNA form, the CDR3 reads TGCGCCAGCAGCCACACTAGCGACTCATCCTACGAGCAGTACTTC. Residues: CASSHTSDSSYEQYF.

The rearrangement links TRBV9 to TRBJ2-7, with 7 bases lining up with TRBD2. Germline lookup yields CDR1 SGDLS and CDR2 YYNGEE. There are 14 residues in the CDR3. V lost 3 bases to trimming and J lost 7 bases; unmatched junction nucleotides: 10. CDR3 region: CASSGTSEMGEQYF. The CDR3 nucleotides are TGTGCCAGCAGCGGAACTAGCGAAATGGGTGAGCAGTACTTC.

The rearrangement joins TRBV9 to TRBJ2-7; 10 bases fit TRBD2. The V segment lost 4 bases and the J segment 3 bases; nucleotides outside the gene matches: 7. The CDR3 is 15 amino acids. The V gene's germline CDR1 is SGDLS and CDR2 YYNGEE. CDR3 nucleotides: TGTGCCAGCAGCCCGCTAGCGGGAGAGGACTACGAGCAGTACTTC. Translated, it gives CASSPLAGEDYEQYF.

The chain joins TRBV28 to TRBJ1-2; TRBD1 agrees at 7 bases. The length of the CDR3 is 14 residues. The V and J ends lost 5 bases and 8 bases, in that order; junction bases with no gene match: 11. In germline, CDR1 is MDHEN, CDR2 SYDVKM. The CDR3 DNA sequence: TGTGCCAGCAGTCCCCCAGGGACAGATGAGGGCTACACCTTC. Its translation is CASSPPGTDEGYTF.

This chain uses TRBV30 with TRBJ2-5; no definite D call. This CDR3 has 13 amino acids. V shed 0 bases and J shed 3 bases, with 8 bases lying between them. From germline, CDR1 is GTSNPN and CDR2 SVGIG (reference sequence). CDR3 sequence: CAWSVLMKETQYF. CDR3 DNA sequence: TGTGCCTGGAGTGTACTTATGAAAGAGACCCAGTACTTC.

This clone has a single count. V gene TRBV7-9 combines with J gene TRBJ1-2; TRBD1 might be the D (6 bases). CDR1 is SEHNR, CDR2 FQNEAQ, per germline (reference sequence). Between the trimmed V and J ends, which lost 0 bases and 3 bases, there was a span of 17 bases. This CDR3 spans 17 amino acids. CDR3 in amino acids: CASSLARQAGGYYGYTF. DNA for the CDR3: TGTGCCAGCAGCTTAGCGCGACAGGCAGGAGGATACTATGGCTACACCTTC.

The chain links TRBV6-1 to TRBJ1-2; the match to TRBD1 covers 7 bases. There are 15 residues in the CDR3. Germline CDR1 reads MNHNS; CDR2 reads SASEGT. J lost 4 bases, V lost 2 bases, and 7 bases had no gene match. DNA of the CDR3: TGTGCCAGCAGTGAACTGGGGACAGCCCTCTATGGCTACACCTTC. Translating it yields CASSELGTALYGYTF.

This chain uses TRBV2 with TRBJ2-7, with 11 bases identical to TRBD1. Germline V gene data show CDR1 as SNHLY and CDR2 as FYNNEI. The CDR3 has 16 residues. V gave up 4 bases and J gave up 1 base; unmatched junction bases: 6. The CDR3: CASSVSGTGGSYEQYF. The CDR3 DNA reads TGTGCCAGCAGTGTATCCGGGACAGGGGGATCCTACGAGCAGTACTTC.

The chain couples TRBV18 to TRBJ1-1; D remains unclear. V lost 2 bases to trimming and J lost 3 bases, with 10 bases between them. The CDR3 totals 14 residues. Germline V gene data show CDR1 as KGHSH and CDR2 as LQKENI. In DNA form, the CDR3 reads TGTGCCAGCTCACCAGCTATTGGGCACACTGAAGCTTTCTTT. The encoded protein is CASSPAIGHTEAFF.

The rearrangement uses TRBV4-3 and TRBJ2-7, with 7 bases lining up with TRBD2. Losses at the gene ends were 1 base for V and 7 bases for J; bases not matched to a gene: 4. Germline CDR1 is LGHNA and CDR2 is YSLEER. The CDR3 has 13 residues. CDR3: CASSQAVRGEQYF. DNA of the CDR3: TGCGCCAGCAGCCAAGCAGTGCGGGGGGAGCAGTACTTC.

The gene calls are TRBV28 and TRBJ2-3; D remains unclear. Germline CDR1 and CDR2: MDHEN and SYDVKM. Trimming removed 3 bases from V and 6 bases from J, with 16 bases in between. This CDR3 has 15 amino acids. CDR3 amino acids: CASSLAPLESDTQYF. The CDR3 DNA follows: TGTGCCAGCAGTTTGGCCCCCCTAGAGTCGGATACGCAGTATTTT.

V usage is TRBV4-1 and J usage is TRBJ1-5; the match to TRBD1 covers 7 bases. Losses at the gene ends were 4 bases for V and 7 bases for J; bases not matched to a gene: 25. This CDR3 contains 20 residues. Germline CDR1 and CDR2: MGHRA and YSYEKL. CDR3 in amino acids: CASSLKIKTGRTFRDQPQHF. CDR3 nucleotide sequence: TGCGCCAGCAGCCTGAAGATTAAGACAGGGAGGACATTCCGGGACCAGCCCCAGCATTTT.

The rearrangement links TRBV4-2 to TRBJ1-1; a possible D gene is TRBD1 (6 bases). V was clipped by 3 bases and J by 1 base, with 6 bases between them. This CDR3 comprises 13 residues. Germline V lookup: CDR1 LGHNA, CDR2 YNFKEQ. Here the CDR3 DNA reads TGTGCCAGCAGCCAGACAGGGAACACTGAAGCTTTCTTT. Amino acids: CASSQTGNTEAFF.